A selection of T cell receptor beta chains follows, all from one sample in a study of OX40 agonist ivuxolimab in advanced cancers. Measured with immunoSEQ multiplex PCR; TCRdb has only the in-frame clones, and not every one. This table has under 80,000 clones, around 89% appearing once. The input for sequencing was CD4+ or CD8+ T cells sorted from blood, taken in a trial of the OX40 agonist ivuxolimab. These receptors were taken from an adult with an advanced solid tumor such as melanoma, head and neck, liver or kidney cancer. The CDR3 runs from the conserved cysteine through the conserved F or W. Each record gives: V gene, D gene, J gene, clone size, CDR3 protein, CDR3 DNA. D genes are given only for firm matches. Clone sizes are given selectively: once, few, many, or a class where the clone is expanded.

v_gene: TRBV18
d_gene: TRBD1
j_gene: TRBJ1-1
abundance: .
CDR3aa: CASSPALGGGPEAFF
CDR3nt: TGTGCCAGCTCACCAGCCTTGGGAGGGGGCCCTGAAGCTTTCTTT

v_gene: TRBV7-2
d_gene: .
j_gene: TRBJ1-2
abundance: few
CDR3aa: CASSSQMNYGYTF
CDR3nt: TGTGCCAGCAGCTCTCAGATGAACTATGGCTACACCTTC

v_gene: TRBV18
d_gene: .
j_gene: TRBJ1-5
abundance: .
CDR3aa: CASSDSYSNQPQHF
CDR3nt: TGTGCCAGCTCAGACAGTTATAGCAATCAGCCCCAGCATTTT

v_gene: TRBV7-7
d_gene: .
j_gene: TRBJ2-5
abundance: .
CDR3aa: CASSSLVWETQYF
CDR3nt: TGTGCCAGCAGCTCACTAGTCTGGGAGACCCAGTACTTC

v_gene: TRBV14
d_gene: .
j_gene: TRBJ2-1
abundance: .
CDR3aa: CASSSKPGAYNEQFF
CDR3nt: TGTGCCAGCAGCTCAAAACCCGGCGCTTACAATGAGCAGTTCTTC

v_gene: TRBV6-4
d_gene: TRBD1
j_gene: TRBJ2-5
abundance: .
CDR3aa: CASSLTGSRQETQYF
CDR3nt: TGTGCCAGCAGTCTGACAGGGTCACGCCAAGAGACCCAGTACTTC

v_gene: TRBV28
d_gene: .
j_gene: TRBJ1-2
abundance: once
CDR3aa: CASSLRGAKTYYGYTF
CDR3nt: TGTGCCAGCAGTTTAAGGGGGGCAAAAACTTATTATGGCTACACCTTC

v_gene: TRBV4-1
d_gene: .
j_gene: TRBJ2-3
abundance: .
CDR3aa: CASSLQQGGAWGTDTQYF
CDR3nt: TGCGCCAGCAGCCTTCAACAAGGCGGGGCCTGGGGCACAGATACGCAGTATTTT

v_gene: TRBV4-2
d_gene: TRBD1
j_gene: TRBJ1-3
abundance: .
CDR3aa: CASSLGTADSGNTIYF
CDR3nt: TGTGCCAGCAGCCTTGGGACAGCCGACTCTGGAAACACCATATATTTT

v_gene: TRBV5-1
d_gene: .
j_gene: TRBJ2-2
abundance: .
CDR3aa: CASTGTDNTGELFF
CDR3nt: TGCGCCAGCACCGGGACCGACAACACCGGGGAGCTGTTTTTT

v_gene: TRBV5-6
d_gene: .
j_gene: TRBJ2-5
abundance: .
CDR3aa: CASSLPGRDHQETQYF
CDR3nt: TGTGCCAGCAGCTTGCCGGGGCGGGACCACCAAGAGACCCAGTACTTC

v_gene: TRBV28
d_gene: .
j_gene: TRBJ2-1
abundance: .
CDR3aa: CASSLSKREVRNEQFF
CDR3nt: TGTGCCAGCAGTTTATCGAAACGCGAAGTGAGGAATGAGCAGTTCTTC

v_gene: TRBV5-1
d_gene: .
j_gene: TRBJ2-7
abundance: .
CDR3aa: CASSLRDGYEQYF
CDR3nt: TGCGCCAGCAGCTTGCGGGACGGCTACGAGCAGTACTTC

v_gene: TRBV19
d_gene: TRBD1
j_gene: TRBJ2-7
abundance: .
CDR3aa: CASKRSGQGSGEQYF
CDR3nt: TGTGCCAGTAAAAGGTCGGGACAGGGTTCGGGAGAGCAGTACTTC

v_gene: TRBV19
d_gene: .
j_gene: TRBJ2-1
abundance: .
CDR3aa: CASSLQGSHNEQFF
CDR3nt: TGTGCCAGTAGTCTGCAGGGGAGCCACAATGAGCAGTTCTTC

v_gene: TRBV5-5
d_gene: .
j_gene: TRBJ2-1
abundance: .
CDR3aa: CASRWGSSYNEQFF
CDR3nt: TGTGCCAGCAGGTGGGGCAGCTCCTACAATGAGCAGTTCTTC